A selection of T cell receptor beta chains follows, all from one sample in a study of T cell responses to AZD1222 COVID-19 vaccine. Using immunoSEQ multiplex PCR, the repertoire was profiled, and TCRdb retains in-frame clones only, with some absent. The sample has some 150,000 clones; about 81% are singletons. Here the sequenced sample was peripheral blood, taken on day 0 of MenACWY control vaccination. The source of these receptors is an adult in good health. Both conserved end residues are part of each CDR3. A D gene is named only where the DNA matches it firmly. Expanded clones get a size class; other rows say once, few or many, or leave the size out.

D gene,V gene,clone size,J gene,CDR3 protein,CDR3 DNA
-,TRBV4-1,-,TRBJ1-5,CASSRSGEEQPQHF,TGCGCCAGCAGCCGATCAGGGGAAGAGCAGCCCCAGCATTTT
-,TRBV6-1,-,TRBJ2-1,CASSEERLSYNEQFF,TGTGCCAGCAGTGAAGAGCGGCTCTCCTACAATGAGCAGTTCTTC
-,TRBV6-1,-,TRBJ1-5,CASSEIERLLGNQPQHF,TGTGCCAGCAGTGAAATTGAGAGGCTTTTAGGCAATCAGCCCCAGCATTTT
-,TRBV5-1,-,TRBJ1-5,CASSPGPRFNSNQPQHF,TGCGCCAGCAGCCCCGGACCAAGGTTTAATAGCAATCAGCCCCAGCATTTT
TRBD1,TRBV4-1,once,TRBJ2-7,CASSHPGTGVEQYF,TGCGCCAGCAGCCATCCCGGGACAGGGGTCGAGCAGTACTTC
TRBD1,TRBV7-2,-,TRBJ1-3,CASSLRDRASNTIYF,TGTGCCAGCAGCTTACGGGACAGGGCGTCGAACACCATATATTTT
-,TRBV3-1/TRBV3-2,-,TRBJ1-1,CASSLTARGTEAFF,TGTGCCAGCAGCCTCACAGCCCGGGGCACTGAAGCTTTCTTT
TRBD1,TRBV9,-,TRBJ1-2,CASSVAVDRVGYTF,TGTGCCAGCAGCGTAGCTGTGGACAGGGTGGGCTACACCTTC
-,TRBV2,-,TRBJ2-1,CASTQQMYNEQFF,TGTGCCAGCACCCAGCAAATGTACAATGAGCAGTTCTTC
-,TRBV4-2,-,TRBJ1-3,CASSGRSSGNTIYF,TGTGCCAGCAGCGGGCGGAGCTCTGGAAACACCATATATTTT
-,TRBV7-9,-,TRBJ1-2,CASSPEDYGYTF,TGTGCCAGCAGCCCGGAGGACTATGGCTACACCTTC
-,TRBV2,-,TRBJ1-1,CASLRQGVNTEAFF,TGTGCCAGCCTCAGGCAGGGTGTGAACACTGAAGCTTTCTTT
TRBD2,TRBV5-6,few,TRBJ2-5,CASSPGGGTSNF,TGTGCCAGCAGCCCGGGAGGAGGGACGTCGAACTTC
TRBD2,TRBV5-1,-,TRBJ2-2,CASTQNPGLPNTGELFF,TGCGCCAGCACCCAAAACCCGGGACTACCGAACACCGGGGAGCTGTTTTTT
-,TRBV9,few,TRBJ2-6,CASSVARELSGANVLTF,TGTGCCAGCAGCGTAGCTCGGGAACTCTCTGGGGCCAACGTCCTGACTTTC
TRBD1,TRBV25-1,-,TRBJ1-6,CASSDPGQGYSPLHF,TGTGCCAGCAGTGACCCCGGACAGGGGTATTCACCCCTCCACTTT
-,TRBV10-2,-,TRBJ2-7,CASTPSPAVYEQYF,TGCGCCAGCACCCCCAGCCCGGCGGTTTACGAGCAGTACTTC
-,TRBV3-1/TRBV3-2,-,TRBJ2-3,CASSQDRLAPDTQYF,TGTGCCAGCAGCCAAGATCGGCTAGCTCCCGATACGCAGTATTTT
-,TRBV6-5,-,TRBJ1-1,CASRDSFKNTEAFF,TGTGCCAGCAGGGACAGTTTTAAGAACACTGAAGCTTTCTTT
-,TRBV18,few,TRBJ1-1,CASSLVGVEAFF,TGTGCCAGCTCACTCGTCGGGGTTGAAGCTTTCTTT
TRBD1,TRBV5-1,-,TRBJ1-1,CASSFRGNLGQTEAFF,TGCGCCAGCTCATTCAGGGGGAACTTGGGGCAGACTGAAGCTTTCTTT
-,TRBV19,-,TRBJ1-4,CASNTGSRKLFF,TGTGCCAGTAATACAGGGAGTCGGAAACTGTTTTTT
TRBD1,TRBV3-1/TRBV3-2,-,TRBJ2-3,CASSQEATGGADTQYF,TGTGCCAGCAGCCAAGAGGCGACAGGGGGCGCAGATACGCAGTATTTT
-,TRBV19,-,TRBJ2-4,CASSNPPSAKNIQYF,TGTGCCAGTAGTAATCCCCCTTCAGCCAAAAACATTCAGTACTTC
-,TRBV18,-,TRBJ1-3,CASSPGWQSGNTIYF,TGTGCCAGCTCACCAGGTTGGCAGTCTGGAAACACCATATATTTT
-,TRBV12-3/TRBV12-4,-,TRBJ1-1,CASSLFVGGEAFF,TGTGCCAGCAGTTTATTTGTTGGAGGGGAAGCTTTCTTT